This is a list of T cell receptor beta chains from one sample in a study of shared clonotypes between healthy human individuals. Assay: immunoSEQ multiplex PCR; the TCRdb copy retains only in-frame clones and omits some. The sample has over a million clones, approximately 97% seen once. Input material: naive CD4+ T cells sorted from blood. All receptors derive from a man aged 25-40 years in good health. The CDR3 runs from the conserved cysteine through the conserved F or W. The D gene is left open where the match is weak. Size is stated for part of the rows, as once, few or many counts, or as a class when the clone is expanded.

CDR3nt | CDR3aa | d_gene | abundance | j_gene | v_gene
TGTGCCAGTAGTAGCCCGGACAGCAAGCCCCCGTACACTGAAGCTTTCTTT | CASSSPDSKPPYTEAFF | . | . | TRBJ1-1 | TRBV19
TGTGCCAGTGGCTGGACTAGCGGAGCCGGCCGCCTCTCCTACAATGAGCAGTTCTTC | CASGWTSGAGRLSYNEQFF | TRBD2 | . | TRBJ2-1 | TRBV19
TGTGCCACCAGCAGAGATATCCCGACTAGCGGGAGGCAGTACTTC | CATSRDIPTSGRQYF | TRBD2 | . | TRBJ2-7 | TRBV15
TGTGCCAGCAGCTTAAATAGAAAAGAGACCCAGTACTTC | CASSLNRKETQYF | . | . | TRBJ2-5 | TRBV5-4
TGTGCCAGCATTCCCGCGAGGGTGACAGGAGGCCAAGAGACCCAGTACTTC | CASIPARVTGGQETQYF | . | . | TRBJ2-5 | TRBV13
TGTGCCAGCTCACCGGTGGACAGGGGCACCTACAATGAGCAGTTCTTC | CASSPVDRGTYNEQFF | TRBD1 | once | TRBJ2-1 | TRBV18
TGTGCCACCAGCCCCAAGAAGCGGGGGGGCGGGGATACGCAGTATTTT | CATSPKKRGGGDTQYF | TRBD2 | . | TRBJ2-3 | TRBV15
TGTGCCAGCAACTCACACGTAGGGGGACAGCCCCAGCATTTT | CASNSHVGGQPQHF | . | . | TRBJ1-5 | TRBV6-6
TGTGCCATCAGTGAGGTCCTCCTGAACACAGATACGCAGTATTTT | CAISEVLLNTDTQYF | . | . | TRBJ2-3 | TRBV10-3
TGCGCCAGCAGGTCGGTTGGGATCGGGCCCTACGAGCAGTACTTC | CASRSVGIGPYEQYF | . | . | TRBJ2-7 | TRBV10-2
TGTGCCAGCAGCTTAGTGACAGGGGCGAACACCGGGGAGCTGTTTTTT | CASSLVTGANTGELFF | TRBD1 | . | TRBJ2-2 | TRBV7-8
TGTGCCAGTAGTTGGGGGAGCTCCTACGAGCAGTACTTC | CASSWGSSYEQYF | . | . | TRBJ2-7 | TRBV19
TGTGCCAGCAGGACAGGGGGCTTAGGCTACACCTTC | CASRTGGLGYTF | TRBD1 | few | TRBJ1-2 | TRBV28
TGCGCCAGCAGTGGTGGACTGGTCGGGCAGTTCTTC | CASSGGLVGQFF | . | once | TRBJ2-1 | TRBV10-1
TGTGCCAGCAGCACTACCCAGGGGGACTATGGCTACACCTTC | CASSTTQGDYGYTF | TRBD1 | few | TRBJ1-2 | TRBV2
TGTGCCAGCAGCGTAGCTATAGGGGGCTATGGCTACACCTTC | CASSVAIGGYGYTF | . | . | TRBJ1-2 | TRBV9
TGTGCCAGCAGACGGTACAGGGCGCATGGCTACACCTTC | CASRRYRAHGYTF | . | . | TRBJ1-2 | TRBV6-5
TGTGCCAGCTCACCAGGGAGGCGGCAGCCCCAGCATTTT | CASSPGRRQPQHF | . | few | TRBJ1-5 | TRBV18
TGTGCCAGCAGCTCACGGCTGCGGACAGGGGCTTATCAGCCCCAGCATTTT | CASSSRLRTGAYQPQHF | TRBD1 | . | TRBJ1-5 | TRBV11-2
TGTGCCAGCAGCGTAACAGTCAATCAGCCCCAGCATTTT | CASSVTVNQPQHF | . | . | TRBJ1-5 | TRBV5-4
TGCGCCAGCAGCCAAGATCGTCAGGGGCCCTACGAGCAGTACTTC | CASSQDRQGPYEQYF | . | . | TRBJ2-7 | TRBV4-3
TGTGCCAGCGAATCCAGGGGGAGCAATGAGCAGTTCTTC | CASESRGSNEQFF | TRBD1 | . | TRBJ2-1 | TRBV11-3
TGTGCCAGCAGCCAGGGACAGAAGGTCTACGAGCAGTACTTC | CASSQGQKVYEQYF | TRBD1 | . | TRBJ2-7 | TRBV28
TGCAGCGGCCTACTAACAGGGGCAGGGGCCAACGTCCTGACTTTC | CSGLLTGAGANVLTF | TRBD1 | . | TRBJ2-6 | TRBV29-1
TGCGCCAGCAGCACCGGACTGTACAATGAGCAGTTCTTC | CASSTGLYNEQFF | . | . | TRBJ2-1 | TRBV5-1
TGTGCCAGCAGGTCGATAACGATCCATGGCGAGCAGTACTTC | CASRSITIHGEQYF | . | . | TRBJ2-7 | TRBV6-5
TGCGCCAGCAGTCGCGACAGGGGGTCGATCTACGAGCAGTACTTC | CASSRDRGSIYEQYF | TRBD1 | . | TRBJ2-7 | TRBV10-1
TGTGCCAGCAGCAGGACAGGGGATGAAGCTTTCTTT | CASSRTGDEAFF | TRBD1 | . | TRBJ1-1 | TRBV6-5
TGTGCCAGCCAACAGGGGCCTACGTACGAGCAGTACTTC | CASQQGPTYEQYF | TRBD1 | . | TRBJ2-7 | TRBV2
TGTGCCAGCAGCCCCCGTCGACAGTCAACTAATGAAAAACTGTTTTTT | CASSPRRQSTNEKLFF | . | . | TRBJ1-4 | TRBV11-2
TGTGCCAGTAGCCGACAGGAAAGCTCCTACAATGAGCAGTTCTTC | CASSRQESSYNEQFF | . | . | TRBJ2-1 | TRBV19
TGCGCCAGCAGCCAGACCAGGGGGAACACTGAAGCTTTCTTT | CASSQTRGNTEAFF | . | . | TRBJ1-1 | TRBV4-1
TGTGCCATCAGTGAGTCGGGGCAGGGATTCAACTATGGCTACACCTTC | CAISESGQGFNYGYTF | . | . | TRBJ1-2 | TRBV10-3
TGTGCCAGCAGCTCCGGGCCACACCGTGGCTACACCTTC | CASSSGPHRGYTF | . | . | TRBJ1-2 | TRBV11-2
TGTGCCAGCAGGCGGACTAGCGTGGAGGGGTACGAGCAGTACTTC | CASRRTSVEGYEQYF | TRBD2 | . | TRBJ2-7 | TRBV6-1
TGTGCCAGCAGCCAAGTAACTAGCGGGAGGGCCTGGGCCTACGAGCAGTACTTC | CASSQVTSGRAWAYEQYF | TRBD2 | . | TRBJ2-7 | TRBV14
TGTGCCAGCAGTCTACGGATAAGACTAGCGGGAGGGGGAGAGACCCAGTACTTC | CASSLRIRLAGGGETQYF | TRBD2 | . | TRBJ2-5 | TRBV27
TGTGCCAGCAGGCCACCGGGACTAGGCTATGGCTACACCTTC | CASRPPGLGYGYTF | . | . | TRBJ1-2 | TRBV28
TGTGCCAGCAGCCAATTCCCAGGGACTAGTGGGGCCAACGTCCTGACTTTC | CASSQFPGTSGANVLTF | TRBD2 | . | TRBJ2-6 | TRBV16
TGTGCCAGCAGCGTAGTTCCAGGGGGTGCGACAGATACGCAGTATTTT | CASSVVPGGATDTQYF | TRBD1 | . | TRBJ2-3 | TRBV9
TGTGCCAGCAGCTCAGGGACTCAAATCACAGATACGCAGTATTTT | CASSSGTQITDTQYF | . | . | TRBJ2-3 | TRBV11-2
TGTGCCAGCAGCCCTGACGGCACGGGGGCCACTGAAGCTTTCTTT | CASSPDGTGATEAFF | . | . | TRBJ1-1 | TRBV7-9
TGTGCCTGGAGTCAAGTTGTCAGCCCCTACGAGCAGTACTTC | CAWSQVVSPYEQYF | . | . | TRBJ2-7 | TRBV30
TGTGCCAGCAGCCTTAGTAGCGGGAGTTACACCGGGGAGCTGTTTTTT | CASSLSSGSYTGELFF | TRBD2 | . | TRBJ2-2 | TRBV7-2
TGCGCCAGCAGCCCCATGGACGGGCGAGCTAACTATGGCTACACCTTC | CASSPMDGRANYGYTF | . | . | TRBJ1-2 | TRBV4-3
TGCGCCAGCAGCCCGACAGGGTATCATTACGAGCAGTACTTC | CASSPTGYHYEQYF | TRBD1 | . | TRBJ2-7 | TRBV5-1
TGTGCCAGTAGTATAGGGGGACAGGCTACGAAGAAGTACTTC | CASSIGGQATKKYF | TRBD1 | . | TRBJ2-7 | TRBV19
TGTGCCAGCTCACTCGCCGGGACAGGGAACACCGGGGAGCTGTTTTTT | CASSLAGTGNTGELFF | TRBD1 | . | TRBJ2-2 | TRBV18
TGCGCCAGCGCCTCGGGGCAGGGAGCTAATGAAAAACTGTTTTTT | CASASGQGANEKLFF | . | once | TRBJ1-4 | TRBV5-1
TGTGCTAGCAGCCCTCGACTAGCGGGAGCAACCTACAATGAGCAGTTCTTC | CASSPRLAGATYNEQFF | TRBD2 | . | TRBJ2-1 | TRBV7-7
TGCGCCACCTCCCGGGACAGCTCCTACAATGAGCAGTTCTTC | CATSRDSSYNEQFF | TRBD1 | . | TRBJ2-1 | TRBV5-1
TGTGCCAGCAGCTTAGAGCGCCTAGGGACCTACGAGCAGTACTTC | CASSLERLGTYEQYF | . | . | TRBJ2-7 | TRBV7-8
TGTGCCAGCAGCCTCGTGTCAGGCTCCTACAATGAGCAGTTCTTC | CASSLVSGSYNEQFF | . | . | TRBJ2-1 | TRBV7-9